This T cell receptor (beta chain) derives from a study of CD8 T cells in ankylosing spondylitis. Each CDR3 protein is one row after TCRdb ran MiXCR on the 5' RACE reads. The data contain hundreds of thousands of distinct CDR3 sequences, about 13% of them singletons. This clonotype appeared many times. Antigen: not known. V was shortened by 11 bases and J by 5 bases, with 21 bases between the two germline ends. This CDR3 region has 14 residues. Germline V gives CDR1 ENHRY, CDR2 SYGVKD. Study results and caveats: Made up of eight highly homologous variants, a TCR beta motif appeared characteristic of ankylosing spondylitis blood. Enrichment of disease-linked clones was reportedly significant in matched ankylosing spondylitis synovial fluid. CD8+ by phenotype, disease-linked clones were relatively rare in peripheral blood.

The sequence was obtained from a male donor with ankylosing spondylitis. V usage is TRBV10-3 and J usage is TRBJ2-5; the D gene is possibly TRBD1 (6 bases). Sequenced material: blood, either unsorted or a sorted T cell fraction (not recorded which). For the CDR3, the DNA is TGTGCCTCCTCTGTGGGGGCAGGTGATGAGACCCAGTACTTC. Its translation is CASSVGAGDETQYF.